This TCR beta chain was identified in a study of shared clonotypes between healthy human individuals. Study-level results: Only blood was sampled; tissue repertoires likely differ. Richness estimates generally favored naive over memory subsets.

Concerning this clone: The antigen remains undetermined.

V was pared by 1 base and J by 8 bases, with 12 bases between. In germline, CDR1 is SGHRS, CDR2 YFSETQ. The CDR3 extends over 13 amino acids. TCRdb's table, derived via immunoSEQ multiplex PCR, lists solely in-frame clones and lacks some. The top ten clones hold over 0.12% of a sample with roughly 2.5 million clones, 85% to 95% of them seen once. Material for sequencing was naive CD4+ T cells sorted from blood. Sample subset: CD45RA+ positively selected. This chain joins TRBV5-1 and TRBJ1-1; tentative D call: TRBD1 (5 bases). The source is a man in his late teens or twenties in good health. The DNA for the CDR3 is TGCGCCAGCAGCTTGTCTAACAGGCCCGAAGCTTTCTTT. This codes for CASSLSNRPEAFF.